This note documents a single T cell receptor (beta chain) sequence. Its antigen remains unidentified. No qualities accompany the bases; no much larger clone lies one base away. The junction shows trimming of 1 base on V and 1 base on J, plus 4 bases between the germline ends. Measured from the cysteine to the phenylalanine, the CDR3 is 13 residues long. The DNA shown is the 39-base CDR3, in frame from base 1. CDR1 and CDR2 (LNHDA, SQIVND) derive from the germline V gene (reference sequence). This sample stems from a study of brain T cells in children with intractable seizures (dated by TCRdb to the early 2020s). Regarding the study in general: Resected brain tissue from some 53 pediatric epilepsy surgery cases was first screened for immune gene transcripts using a NanoString immunology panel. Among the approximately twelve selected surgery cases, pre-surgery blood was additionally sequenced for eight, leaving four cases with brain tissue only.

The immunoSEQ assay was applied to genomic DNA to generate the TCR beta chain sequences. The published analysis was carried out like this. CDR3 sequences that did not begin with the conserved framework cysteine at position 104 were removed by hand. To get clonality, the normalized Shannon's Diversity Index was subtracted from one, giving values from 0 (maximal diversity) to 1 (oligoclonal). Chi-squared comparison-of-proportions tests assessed whether the same CDR3 differed in frequency between samples, such as brain versus blood. Public clonotypes were found through immuneACCESS searches, while the VDJdb browser was used to judge similarity to known antiviral clonotypes. As stored in TCRdb, this immuneACCESS dataset retains in-frame rearrangements with V and J assigned. A fraction of the clones does not appear; measured against another copy, unresolved V genes explain less than half of the discrepancy, and the remainder lacks a known reason. From that table come the V and J calls and clone size; the DNA was used to work out D and trimming. This sample is represented by roughly 80,000 clones; roughly 89% of them were singletons. The biggest ten clones account for approximately 24% of the sample.

The intended sense of this specimen's time point label: resected brain tissue, or blood drawn just prior to surgery. Surgery cases with the highest brain T cell transcript signatures were selected for TCR beta chain sequencing of brain tissue and, where available, blood. Before surgery, the patients had been given at least one anti-epileptic drug. TCR-sequenced patients were children with drug-resistant epilepsy due to tuberous sclerosis complex, focal cortical dysplasia, Rasmussen encephalitis or hemimegalencephaly. Blood samples were drawn just before the epilepsy surgery. The Monarch genomic DNA purification kit was used to extract bulk genomic DNA from unsorted brain tissue and whole blood. Here is what the overall study found, with its caveats: The patients' HCMV serostatus was not known, and viral specificity was inferred solely from CDR3 sequence similarity. Because sequencing depth was different between pre-surgery and post-surgery blood, clones absent from the pre-surgery sample may reflect undersampling.

The sample in question was peripheral blood, obtained at surgery. This chain is built from TRBV19 and TRBJ1-1; the D gene assignment is ambiguous. The receptor comes from a girl aged 2 to 10 with Rasmussen encephalitis and intractable seizures. The CDR3 amino acid sequence is: CASSIVTNTEAFF. Here is the DNA: TGTGCCAGTAGTATAGTCACGAACACTGAAGCTTTCTTT.